This is a list of T cell receptor beta chains from one sample in a study of T-cell reconstitution after alpha-beta-depleted transplantation in children. TCRdb independently ran MiXCR on the PCR reads; one entry per CDR3 protein. The sample lists about 610,000 distinct CDR3 sequences, more than 9% occurring once. The input for sequencing was PBMCs from the stem cell graft donor, taken from the stem cell graft. Every receptor here comes from a human donor who donated a stem cell graft to a child with acute myeloid leukemia. Each CDR3 is given with its conserved first and last residue. A D gene is named only where the DNA matches it firmly. Some rows mark clone size as missing; the rest say once, few, many or name a class of expanded clone.

clone_size d_call j_call v_call cdr3_aa cdr3_nt
few NA TRBJ2-5 TRBV3-1 CASNPGHQETQYF TGTGCCAGCAACCCGGGACACCAAGAGACCCAGTACTTC
few TRBD2 TRBJ2-1 TRBV6-1 CASSSEREAYNEQFF TGTGCCAGCAGCTCGGAGCGGGAGGCTTACAATGAGCAGTTCTTC
NA NA TRBJ2-7 TRBV3-1 CASSSNGDTYEQYF TGTGCCAGCAGCTCCAACGGGGACACCTACGAGCAGTACTTC
NA NA TRBJ2-5 TRBV3-1 CASSQMQGQETQYF TGTGCCAGCAGCCAAATGCAGGGACAAGAGACCCAGTACTTC
many NA TRBJ2-2 TRBV20-1 CSARRGFGTGELFF TGCAGTGCTCGCAGGGGTTTTGGCACCGGGGAGCTGTTTTTT
NA TRBD2 TRBJ2-3 TRBV20-1 CSARIFSGEGTDTQYF TGCAGTGCTAGGATTTTCAGCGGGGAGGGTACAGATACGCAGTATTTT
many TRBD1 TRBJ2-3 TRBV6-6 CASSHQGQGTDTQYF TGTGCCAGCAGTCACCAGGGACAGGGCACAGATACGCAGTATTTT
NA TRBD2 TRBJ2-7 TRBV20-1 CSAEQTSGTYEQYF TGCAGTGCCGAGCAGACTAGCGGAACCTACGAGCAGTACTTC
NA TRBD2 TRBJ2-7 TRBV6-5 CASSSGTRVYEQYF TGTGCCAGCAGTTCTGGGACTAGAGTCTACGAGCAGTACTTC
few TRBD2 TRBJ2-1 TRBV20-1 CSAQGLANSYNEQFF TGCAGTGCACAAGGACTAGCGAACTCCTACAATGAGCAGTTCTTC
NA NA TRBJ1-3 TRBV20-1 CSAEDRSAEGNTIYF TGCAGTGCTGAAGACAGGAGTGCAGAAGGAAACACCATATATTTT
few NA TRBJ1-2 TRBV9 CASSVGSPLGVYGYTF TGTGCCAGCAGCGTGGGCAGCCCTTTGGGGGTCTATGGCTACACCTTC
NA TRBD2 TRBJ2-1 TRBV12-3/TRBV12-4 CASSPAPSGGHGEQFF TGTGCCAGCAGTCCGGCCCCTAGCGGGGGGCACGGTGAGCAGTTCTTC
NA NA TRBJ2-7 TRBV18 CASSLGSGFPYEQYF TGTGCCAGCTCCCTCGGATCAGGGTTCCCCTACGAGCAGTACTTC
few NA TRBJ2-7 TRBV10-3 CAIRDVGDDEQYF TGTGCCATCAGGGATGTTGGGGATGACGAGCAGTACTTC
NA TRBD2 TRBJ2-3 TRBV20-1 CSARPFSGRMDTQYF TGCAGTGCTAGACCCTTTAGCGGGAGAATGGATACGCAGTATTTT
NA TRBD1 TRBJ2-7 TRBV5-1 CASSPGTGGNEQYF TGCGCCAGCAGCCCCGGGACAGGGGGCAACGAGCAGTACTTC
few NA TRBJ2-2 TRBV2 CASRTRTGELFF TGTGCCAGCAGGACTCGTACCGGGGAGCTGTTTTTT
few TRBD2 TRBJ2-1 TRBV7-9 CASSGVQRESYNEQFF TGTGCCAGCAGCGGGGTCCAGCGGGAATCCTACAATGAGCAGTTCTTC
NA TRBD1 TRBJ1-4 TRBV3-1 CASSQGDRGDEKLFF TGTGCCAGCAGCCAAGGGGACAGGGGGGATGAAAAACTGTTTTTT
NA NA TRBJ1-2 TRBV20-1 CSAPLAGGGYTF TGCAGTGCCCCGTTGGCGGGTGGTGGCTACACCTTC
few NA TRBJ2-1 TRBV28 CASRRGGGLSYNEQFF TGTGCCAGCCGTCGGGGCGGAGGGCTTTCCTACAATGAGCAGTTCTTC
NA NA TRBJ2-7 TRBV11-2 CASSLPGPTLEQYF TGTGCCAGCAGCTTACCGGGACCCACTCTCGAGCAGTACTTC
few NA TRBJ2-1 TRBV12-3/TRBV12-4 CASSSGPQGDEQFF TGTGCCAGCAGTTCCGGGCCCCAAGGGGATGAGCAGTTCTTC
NA NA TRBJ1-6 TRBV6-6 CASGGRDSPLHF TGTGCCAGCGGCGGACGGGATTCACCCCTCCACTTT